This is a list of T cell receptor beta chains from one sample in a study of blood T cell repertoires in COVID-19. Some clones are missing from TCRdb's copy, which holds only in-frame ones; the method was immunoSEQ multiplex PCR. The table records over 250,000 clones, about nine tenths of them present only once. The sequenced material came from PBMCs or T cells enriched from blood (not recorded which). These receptors were taken from a woman in her forties or fifties who had recovered from COVID-19. The CDR3 runs from the conserved cysteine through the conserved F or W. The D gene is left open where the match is weak. Not all rows give a size; the values are once, few, many and, for expanded clones, a class.

v_gene	j_gene	d_gene	abundance	CDR3nt	CDR3aa
TRBV20-1	TRBJ2-1	TRBD2	.	TGCAGTGCTAGTGGTCGCGTGGCGGGAGCTTCCTACAATGAGCAGTTCTTC	CSASGRVAGASYNEQFF
TRBV9	TRBJ2-5	.	.	TGTGCCAGCAGCCGGGGAGAGACCCAGTACTTC	CASSRGETQYF
TRBV5-4	TRBJ2-7	TRBD2	.	TGTGCCAGCAGCTTGTTGAGACTAGCGGGAGACCTAGACGAGCAGTACTTC	CASSLLRLAGDLDEQYF
TRBV6-5	TRBJ1-3	TRBD1	.	TGTGCCAGCAGGACCAGGGGGCCCTCTGGAAACACCATATATTTT	CASRTRGPSGNTIYF
TRBV14	TRBJ2-7	.	once	TGTGCCAGCAGCCAAGACCTTGCGGGACCCTACGAGCAGTACTTC	CASSQDLAGPYEQYF
TRBV11-1	TRBJ2-1	TRBD2	.	TGTGCCAGCAGCGACCGTCGAAGCGGGGACAATGAGCAGTTCTTC	CASSDRRSGDNEQFF
TRBV5-4	TRBJ2-3	TRBD2	once	TGTGCCAGCAGCTTGATTCTTGTTAGCGGGAGGGTTTTTCCAGATACGCAGTATTTT	CASSLILVSGRVFPDTQYF
TRBV18	TRBJ2-1	TRBD2	.	TGTGCCAGCTCATTTGAGTTTGGGGGACTAGTCAACCATGAGCAGTTCTTC	CASSFEFGGLVNHEQFF
TRBV27	TRBJ2-7	TRBD1	.	TGTGCCAGCAGACGAGACAGGGCAAACGAGCAGTACTTC	CASRRDRANEQYF
TRBV27	TRBJ2-4	.	.	TGTGCCAGCAGTTTTCAAGCGCTAGCCAAAAACATTCAGTACTTC	CASSFQALAKNIQYF
TRBV18	TRBJ2-2	.	.	TGTGCCAGCTCACCACCAATCGTTCTACAGGCGAACACCGGGGAGCTGTTTTTT	CASSPPIVLQANTGELFF
TRBV6-5	TRBJ1-5	.	.	TGTGCCAGCAGTTACTCTGCCGGGCCCCAGCATTTT	CASSYSAGPQHF
TRBV2	TRBJ1-6	TRBD1	.	TGTGCCAGCATGGGGGGACAGACTCAAACCCCTTCTAATTCACCCCTCCACTTT	CASMGGQTQTPSNSPLHF
TRBV7-8	TRBJ1-4	TRBD1	.	TGTGCCAGCAGTCAAACTACAGGGGTTGAAAAACTGTTTTTT	CASSQTTGVEKLFF
TRBV9	TRBJ2-7	.	.	TGTGCCAGCAGCACTGGCGGGATCTCCTACGAGCAGTACTTC	CASSTGGISYEQYF
TRBV3-1/TRBV3-2	TRBJ2-2	TRBD1	once	TGTGCCAGCAGCCCCTGGGACAGACACACCGGGGAGCTGTTTTTT	CASSPWDRHTGELFF
TRBV6-5	TRBJ1-2	.	.	TGTGCCAGCAGTTACAAGAAACGAGATGGCTACACCTTC	CASSYKKRDGYTF
TRBV7-6	TRBJ2-1	TRBD2	.	TGTGCCAGCAGCTTAGTCCCGCGGACTAGCGGCTACAATGAGCAGTTCTTC	CASSLVPRTSGYNEQFF
TRBV28	TRBJ2-3	.	.	TGTGCCAGCAGCCAGGGTGAAGCCGGAACAGATACGCAGTATTTT	CASSQGEAGTDTQYF
TRBV10-3	TRBJ1-2	TRBD1	.	TGTGCCATCAGTGACCCCCGGACAGGGTCCCCGTATGGCTACACCTTC	CAISDPRTGSPYGYTF
TRBV6-4	TRBJ2-2	TRBD2	many	TGTGCCAGCAGTGGGACTAGCACCGGGGAGCTGTTTTTT	CASSGTSTGELFF
TRBV30	TRBJ1-5	.	few	TGTGCCTGGGGCGAGGGGGGGCCGGGCAATCAGCCCCAGCATTTT	CAWGEGGPGNQPQHF
TRBV7-2	TRBJ2-7	TRBD2	.	TGTGCCAGCAGCTTTAGAGGGGACTACTCCTACGAGCAGTACTTC	CASSFRGDYSYEQYF
TRBV5-4	TRBJ1-2	TRBD1	.	TGTGCCAGCAGCTTGGGGACAGGGTCCAACTATGGCTACACCTTC	CASSLGTGSNYGYTF
TRBV28	TRBJ2-7	TRBD1	.	TGTGCCAGCAGTCCTCGACAGGGGGCCGCCCAGTACTTC	CASSPRQGAAQYF
TRBV6-2/TRBV6-3	TRBJ2-1	.	.	TGTGCCAGCAGTTACGGGGAGCCCAATGAGCAGTTCTTC	CASSYGEPNEQFF
TRBV11-2	TRBJ2-3	.	.	TGTGCCAGCAGCTTATTTTCTATCCGGGATACGCAGTATTTT	CASSLFSIRDTQYF
TRBV4-1	TRBJ2-7	TRBD2	.	TGCGCCAGCAGCCAAGTTTCTAGCGGGAGGGACGAGCAGTACTTC	CASSQVSSGRDEQYF
TRBV28	TRBJ2-7	.	.	TGTGCCAGCCGCCCCTCAACCCCGGGTGCGTACGAGCAGTACTTC	CASRPSTPGAYEQYF
TRBV9	TRBJ1-2	.	few	TGTGCCAGCAGCGCGACAGAAAACTATGGCTACACCTTC	CASSATENYGYTF
TRBV24-1	TRBJ2-5	TRBD1	.	TGTGCCACCAGTGATCCGGGACAGGGACAAGAGACCCAGTACTTC	CATSDPGQGQETQYF
TRBV27	TRBJ2-1	TRBD1	.	TGTGCCAGCAGTGGACAGGTTTACAATGAGCAGTTCTTC	CASSGQVYNEQFF
TRBV28	TRBJ1-1	.	.	TGTGCCAGCAGTTTGTCCTCCCCAGGGTATCCTGAAGCTTTCTTT	CASSLSSPGYPEAFF
TRBV5-5	TRBJ2-1	.	.	TGTGCCAGCAGCTTTGATGCCGGTCCAACCTACAATGAGCAGTTCTTC	CASSFDAGPTYNEQFF
TRBV5-1	TRBJ1-2	.	.	TGCGCCAGCAGCTTGGAGGCAGGGGAGACCTATGGCTACACCTTC	CASSLEAGETYGYTF
TRBV30	TRBJ1-5	.	.	TGTGCCTGGGCGACTTCGGGCAATCAGCCCCAGCATTTT	CAWATSGNQPQHF
TRBV25-1	TRBJ2-3	TRBD2	.	TGTGCCAGCAGTATTCGGACTAGCGGTACCACAGATACGCAGTATTTT	CASSIRTSGTTDTQYF
TRBV6-4	TRBJ2-1	TRBD2	.	TGTGCCCGTAGTAGGGCGACTAGCGGGAGGGCTCGGGATGAGCAGTTCTTC	CARSRATSGRARDEQFF
TRBV7-9	TRBJ2-1	TRBD2	.	TGTGCCAGCACCCACGGTAGCGGGAGTCCCAATGAGCAGTTCTTC	CASTHGSGSPNEQFF
TRBV7-2	TRBJ2-7	TRBD1	.	TGTGCCAGCAGCTACGGTGGACAGGGCTCCTACGAGCAGTACTTC	CASSYGGQGSYEQYF
TRBV19	TRBJ1-1	.	once	TGTGCCAGTATAACTCGGGAGAACACTGAAGCTTTCTTT	CASITRENTEAFF
TRBV11-2	TRBJ2-3	TRBD2	.	TGTGCCAGCAGCTTTGCCCCTCCCGGCGGGAGGGCATACACAGATACGCAGTATTTT	CASSFAPPGGRAYTDTQYF
TRBV7-6	TRBJ1-4	TRBD1	.	TGTGCCAGCAGCTTCGGGACAGGGGGTCAGGTTGAAAAACTGTTTTTT	CASSFGTGGQVEKLFF
TRBV27	TRBJ2-1	.	.	TGTGCCAGCAGTTTGGCAGGGTACAATGAGCAGTTCTTC	CASSLAGYNEQFF
TRBV5-1	TRBJ2-7	TRBD2	once	TGCGCCAGCAGCACGGGACTAGCGGGAGGGTTTTCTCACGAGCAGTACTTC	CASSTGLAGGFSHEQYF
TRBV7-6	TRBJ2-2	TRBD1	.	TGTGCCAGCAGAACCGGACAGGGCGTGCCCGGGGAGCTGTTTTTT	CASRTGQGVPGELFF
TRBV7-2	TRBJ2-5	.	.	TGTGCCAGCAGCTTAAACCAGGGGAAAGAGACCCAGTACTTC	CASSLNQGKETQYF
TRBV20-1	TRBJ2-1	.	.	TGCAGTGCTAGTCGCAGGGTTACTGAGCAGTTCTTC	CSASRRVTEQFF
TRBV7-2	TRBJ2-7	.	.	TGTGCCAGCAGCTTAGTCACTTCCGGGGAGCAGTACTTC	CASSLVTSGEQYF
TRBV29-1	TRBJ1-5	.	.	TGCAGCGTTAGGCAGGGATACAATCAGCCCCAGCATTTT	CSVRQGYNQPQHF
TRBV2	TRBJ1-4	.	.	TGTGCCAGCATTGAGCAGGGATCTGCAACTAATGAAAAACTGTTTTTT	CASIEQGSATNEKLFF
TRBV19	TRBJ1-5	.	few	TGTGCCAGTAGTATTTACAGGGTTGTCGATCAGCCCCAGCATTTT	CASSIYRVVDQPQHF
TRBV11-3	TRBJ2-1	TRBD2	.	TGTGCCAGCAGCCCCAGGACTAGCGGGAGCCATGAGCAGTTCTTC	CASSPRTSGSHEQFF
TRBV4-3	TRBJ1-2	.	.	TGCGCCAGCAGCCAAGACCCCCCGGGATCTCCGTATGGCTACACCTTC	CASSQDPPGSPYGYTF
TRBV6-2/TRBV6-3	TRBJ1-1	.	.	TGTGCCAGCAGCGAGTACAAACAGGGGAACACTGAAGCTTTCTTT	CASSEYKQGNTEAFF